This TCR beta chain was obtained from a study of blood T cells in healthy people across ages. The authors ran a second PCR of 7 to 11 cycles using a sample-barcoded 5' primer and a J-beta primer mix. TCRdb redid the calling of the 5' RACE reads with MiXCR, one entry per CDR3 protein. The sample yields hundreds of thousands of distinct CDR3 sequences, more than 45% seen once. Aged about 6 to 100, donors were systemically healthy Caucasians from Russia. Details on this clonotype: What it binds is not known.

Trimming left V 6 bases short and J 1 base short, with 15 bases between. Germline lookup yields CDR1 MNHEY and CDR2 SVGAGI. The CDR3 is 15 amino acids. Study-wide results and limits: Roughly linear declines in TCR beta diversity per million T cells occurred with age.

Specimen: blood. The source of this sequence is a woman aged 80 or over in good health. V gene TRBV6-5 combines with J gene TRBJ1-2, with a weak D call TRBD1 (6 bases). In DNA, the CDR3 is TGTGCCAGCAGGCCTGGGACAACAGTTAACTATGGCTACACCTTC. It is translated as CASRPGTTVNYGYTF.